The present T cell receptor (beta chain) was sequenced within a study of cytomegalovirus exposure and HLA in healthy donors. Study-level points and caveats: It was reportedly the case that the classifier diagnosed cytomegalovirus status with high specificity and sensitivity. Presence/absence analyses assumed roughly uniform sequencing depth across donors, which may not hold.

This CDR3 has 14 amino acids. The V gene lost 4 bases and the J gene lost 4 bases, with 13 bases spanning the gap. The germline V gene encodes CDR1 MNHNS and CDR2 SASEGT. In regard to this clone: Its specificity is unknown.

The study ran its PCR with 60 Vbeta and 13 Jbeta primers. Data came from immunoSEQ multiplex PCR; TCRdb stores just in-frame clones and leaves some out. In the table there are 150,000 to 200,000 clones, 70% to 75% of which are singletons. The chain couples TRBV6-1 to TRBJ1-2, with a tentative D call TRBD1 (6 bases). The TCR originated in a man younger than 30 in good health and CMV-seropositive. The sample comprised PBMCs. CDR3 loop: CASSGNRAGYGYTF. Written as DNA, the CDR3 is TGTGCCAGCAGTGGAAACAGGGCGGGCTATGGCTACACCTTC.